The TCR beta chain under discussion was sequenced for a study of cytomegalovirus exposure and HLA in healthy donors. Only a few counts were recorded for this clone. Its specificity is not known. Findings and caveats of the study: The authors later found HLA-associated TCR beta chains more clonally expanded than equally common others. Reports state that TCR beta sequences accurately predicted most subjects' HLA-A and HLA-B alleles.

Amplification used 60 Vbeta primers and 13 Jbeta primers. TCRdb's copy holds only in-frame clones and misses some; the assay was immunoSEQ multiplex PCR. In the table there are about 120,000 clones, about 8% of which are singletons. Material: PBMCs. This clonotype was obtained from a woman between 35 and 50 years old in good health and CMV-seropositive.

CDR3 region: CASSPLTSMNTEAFF. CDR3 bases: TGTGCCAGCAGTCCCCTGACATCAATGAACACTGAAGCTTTCTTT. The J gene is TRBJ1-1, the V gene TRBV27; D remains ambiguous. V lost 5 bases and J lost 0, with 13 bases in between. In germline, CDR1 is MNHEY, CDR2 SMNVEV (reference sequence). The CDR3 runs to 15 residues.